This T cell receptor (beta chain) was found in a study of T cells in pancreatic ductal adenocarcinoma. Produced via immunoSEQ multiplex PCR; TCRdb's table is partial and in-frame only. The sample lists roughly 100,000 clones, 90% to 95% occurring once. On this clone itself: Antigen: not known.

Selected pancreatic ductal adenocarcinoma patients had undergone surgery without neoadjuvant therapy. Overall study findings and caveats: The resected pancreatic cancer cohort was biased toward the minority with early-stage disease. No significant tumor-blood clonality difference; means were about 0.12 and 0.073. Tumor samples had fewer productive templates and 7.5 to 9.5-fold fewer unique clonotypes than blood.

V was trimmed by 0 bases and J by 4 bases, leaving 9 bases between them. Per germline, CDR1 ENHRY and CDR2 SYGVKD. CDR3 length: 14 residues. The receptor comes from a human donor with pancreatic ductal adenocarcinoma. Sequenced: PBMCs. The rearrangement joins TRBV10-3 to TRBJ1-2; D not resolved. CDR3 nucleotide sequence: TGTGCCATCAGTGAGTCATCGGGATTCTATGGCTACACCTTC. As protein: CAISESSGFYGYTF.